These T cell receptor beta chains were read from a single sample in a study of T cells expressing NK-cell markers. Reanalyzing the 5' RACE reads, TCRdb keeps one entry per CDR3 protein, without DNA. This sample's clone table lists around 550,000 distinct CDR3 sequences. The specimen was blood T cells: a sorted CD56 or NKG2C T cell subset, CD4+ or CD8+ T cells, or bulk PBMC T cells (not recorded which). The receptors were sampled from a man between 18 and 35 years old in good health. Each CDR3 is given with its conserved first and last residue.

j_call v_call cdr3_aa
TRBJ2-7 TRBV20-1 CSATPGGSLYEQYF
TRBJ2-3 TRBV2 CASSEILVSDTQYF
TRBJ2-1 TRBV27 CASTPGAPYNEQFF
TRBJ2-7 TRBV2 CASSEETAGYYEQYF
TRBJ2-3 TRBV7-2 CASSLGQAATQYF
TRBJ2-5 TRBV20-1 CSARVVGQETQYF
TRBJ2-5 TRBV12-3/TRBV12-4 CASGNRETQYF
TRBJ2-1 TRBV3-1 CASSPGRGPYNEQFF
TRBJ1-1 TRBV20-1 CSAQDSRTGTTEAFF
TRBJ1-5 TRBV27 CASSGQGADQPQHF
TRBJ2-1 TRBV7-9 CASIALAGDNEQFF
TRBJ2-3 TRBV5-1 CASSLYSEVDTQYF
TRBJ2-2 TRBV10-3 CAISDKSTATGELFF
TRBJ1-1 TRBV7-3 CASSLNQGAEAFF
TRBJ2-3 TRBV11-2 CASSWSDTDTQYF
TRBJ1-5 TRBV29-1 CSVRDRGHGQPQHF
TRBJ2-1 TRBV3-1 CASSWADEQFF
TRBJ1-4 TRBV11-1 CASSSTPGGGLPNEKLFF
TRBJ2-1 TRBV7-9 CASSENRGLAVYNEQFF
TRBJ2-5 TRBV29-1 CSGGTGGGRKTQYF
TRBJ1-1 TRBV20-1 CSASMWEGVISEAFF
TRBJ2-1 TRBV20-1 CSAAGTNWNEQFF
TRBJ2-2 TRBV14 CASSSISGSNTGELFF
TRBJ1-1 TRBV3-1 CASSQFGYAEAFF
TRBJ2-7 TRBV27 CASSLRGLLTYEQYF
TRBJ2-1 TRBV29-1 CSAPSGLNNEQFF
TRBJ2-1 TRBV12-3/TRBV12-4 CASSLFRLRGEDSNEQFF
TRBJ1-5 TRBV29-1 CSATPGGGQPQHF
TRBJ2-1 TRBV5-1 CASSYRREKGYNEQFF
TRBJ2-5 TRBV6-5 CASSYLDSGETQYF
TRBJ2-4 TRBV5-1 CASSLALLAGGRAKNIQYF
TRBJ2-5 TRBV12-3/TRBV12-4 CASSFRRLAEKETQYF
TRBJ1-3 TRBV4-2 CASSQEIGGQPGNTIYF
TRBJ2-1 TRBV4-1 CASSQVASGSTYNEQFF
TRBJ2-1 TRBV25-1 CASSGRDSAVFGEQFF
TRBJ2-3 TRBV6-1 CASSITGSRDTQYF
TRBJ2-5 TRBV6-5 CASSYSPSTQETQYF
TRBJ2-1 TRBV15 CATSRDRLFEQFF